These 25 T cell receptor beta chains came from one sample sequenced in a study of T cells in Graves' hyperthyroidism and ophthalmopathy. Researchers amplified the TCR beta CDR3 regions from RNA transcripts. The study used the HTBI primer set for a first-round RT-PCR of the TCR CDR3. TCRdb reanalysed the multiplex PCR reads using MiXCR and keeps one entry per CDR3 protein. The data contain fewer than 750,000 distinct CDR3 sequences, roughly 15% of them seen just once; the ten biggest clones take up around 13%. Sequenced material: blood. All receptors come from a woman between 45 and 65 years old with Graves' ophthalmopathy.

This clonotype was counted only a few times. J is TRBJ2-7 and V is TRBV29-1, with TRBD1 identical over 10 bases. Germline CDR1 SQVTM, CDR2 ANQGSEA. The V segment lost 5 bases and the J segment 3 bases; nucleotides outside the gene matches: 7. CDR3 length: 14 amino acids. CDR3 nucleotides: TGCAGCGTTATAACCGGGACAGGGGACTACGAGCAGTACTTC. This gives the protein CSVITGTGDYEQYF.

There are many counts of this clonotype. The chain uses TRBV7-8 and TRBJ2-3; 13 bases line up with TRBD2. The CDR3 runs to 16 residues. The V gene's germline CDR1 is SGHVS and CDR2 FQNEAQ. V gave up 5 bases and J gave up 1 base; unmatched junction bases: 3. The CDR3 protein is CASSPGTSGGTDTQYF. DNA for the CDR3: TGTGCCAGCAGCCCTGGGACTAGCGGGGGCACAGATACGCAGTATTTT.

This clonotype showed up just a few times. The genes are TRBV4-1 and TRBJ1-1, with D unresolved. The V gene lost 1 base and the J gene lost 3 bases, with 15 bases spanning the gap. Germline V lookup: CDR1 MGHRA, CDR2 YSYEKL. The CDR3 consists of 16 residues. In nucleotides, the CDR3 is TGCGCCAGCAGCCAAGCCTGGAGGGTTGGAGACACTGAAGCTTTCTTT. Translating gives CASSQAWRVGDTEAFF.

As for this clonotype: Since a much larger clone is just one base distant, this may be a read error. The chain is built from TRBV7-3 and TRBJ1-2; 9 nucleotides line up with TRBD1. The CDR3 totals 14 residues. Germline lookup yields CDR1 SGHTA and CDR2 FQGTGA. CDR3 nucleotide sequence: TGTGCCAGCAGCCTAACAGGGGGCGCGGATGGCCACACCTTC. This translates into CASSLTGGADGHTF.

This clonotype was seen many times. This chain connects TRBV12-3 or TRBV12-4 to TRBJ1-2, with D maybe TRBD1 (6 bases). Trimming cost V 10 bases and J 8 bases, with 17 bases left between them. The length of the CDR3 is 12 residues. CDR3 DNA: TGTGCCACCGGAATACAGGGCATAGGCTACACCTTC. Residues: CATGIQGIGYTF.

The gene calls are TRBV18 and TRBJ1-1; D remains ambiguous. Germline V gene lookup returns CDR1 KGHSH and CDR2 LQKENI. The CDR3 spans 14 residues. V was shortened by 3 bases and J by 4 bases, with 12 bases between the two germline ends. CDR3 in amino acids: CASSPSGGSTEAFF. For the CDR3, the DNA is TGTGCCAGCTCACCTAGTGGCGGGTCCACTGAAGCTTTCTTT.

This clonotype was seen ten or more times. V is TRBV7-9 and J is TRBJ2-3; D is possibly TRBD1 (5 bases). Germline values: CDR1 SEHNR, CDR2 FQNEAQ (reference sequence). The CDR3 is 15 residues long. Trimming removed 5 bases from V and 2 bases from J, with 14 bases in between. DNA of the CDR3: TGTGCCAGCAGCCAAAACCCCAGGGTCACAGATACGCAGTATTTT. This translates into CASSQNPRVTDTQYF.

In this sample, this clonotype turned up many times. This chain connects TRBV2 to TRBJ2-1, with 11 bases fitting TRBD2. CDR3 length equals 15 residues. In germline, CDR1 is SNHLY, CDR2 FYNNEI. V lost 5 bases and J lost 9; bases outside the gene matches: 9. CDR3 DNA sequence: TGTGCCAGCAGTTTAAAGGTACTAGCGGGGGCTGAGCAGTTCTTC. Translation gives CASSLKVLAGAEQFF.

This clonotype was counted at least ten times. The J gene is TRBJ2-7, the V gene TRBV6-6; D unclear. Germline CDR1 and CDR2: MNHNY and SVGAGI (reference sequence). V was cut by 0 bases and J by 6 bases, with 6 bases left in between. The CDR3 sequence is 12 residues long. This CDR3 reads CASSYSRFEQYF. CDR3 coding DNA: TGTGCCAGCAGTTACTCTCGTTTCGAGCAGTACTTC.

The chain recombines TRBV15 with TRBJ2-5; D may correspond to TRBD1 or TRBD2 (5 bases each). This CDR3 comprises 15 residues. V was shortened by 0 bases and J by 2 bases, with 10 bases between the two germline ends. CDR1 and CDR2 from the germline V gene are LNHNV and YYDKDF (reference sequence). The CDR3 region is CATSRDPGPQETQYF. CDR3 coding DNA: TGTGCCACCAGCAGAGATCCGGGGCCTCAAGAGACCCAGTACTTC.

Only a few counts were recorded for this clonotype. The rearrangement links TRBV15 to TRBJ2-2; 9 bases match TRBD1. The CDR3 is made up of 18 amino acids. Losses at the gene ends were 2 bases for V and 0 bases for J; bases not matched to a gene: 7. Germline V lookup: CDR1 LNHNV, CDR2 YYDKDF (reference sequence). This CDR3 is CATSRPYGQGSNTGELFF. DNA for the CDR3: TGTGCCACCAGCAGACCCTACGGACAGGGGTCGAACACCGGGGAGCTGTTTTTT.

Here the CDR3 DNA reads TGCGCCAGCAGCTTGGGACTAGCGGGAGCTATTGAGCAGTACTTC. Protein: CASSLGLAGAIEQYF. The chain couples TRBV5-1 to TRBJ2-7; 12 bases align to TRBD2. The J segment lost 7 bases and the V segment lost 0 bases, leaving 5 bases of the junction unmatched. CDR1 SGHRS and CDR2 YFSETQ come from the germline V gene. CDR3 size: 15 residues.

In its sample, this clonotype was seen many times. J is TRBJ2-3 and V is TRBV7-2, with D perhaps given as TRBD1 or TRBD2 (5 bases each). This CDR3 is 16 amino acids long. Between the trimmed V and J ends, which lost 1 base and 2 bases, there was a span of 13 bases. Germline loops: CDR1 SGHTA, CDR2 FQGNSA. CDR3 residues: CASSLGLQGPTDTQYF. The CDR3 DNA is TGTGCCAGCAGCTTAGGTCTCCAGGGACCCACAGATACGCAGTATTTT.

This clonotype came up many times. The chain recombines TRBV28 with TRBJ2-7, with 7 bases fitting TRBD2. The germline CDR1 and CDR2 sequences are MDHEN and SYDVKM. The V segment lost 7 bases and the J segment 0 bases; nucleotides outside the gene matches: 9. This CDR3 has 15 residues. The CDR3 DNA reads as TGTGCCAGCACCGGTAGCGGGTGGGGCTCCTACGAGCAGTACTTC. Encoded protein: CASTGSGWGSYEQYF.

The chain combines TRBV12-3 or TRBV12-4 with TRBJ2-4, with D perhaps matching TRBD1 (6 bases). This CDR3 is 14 amino acids long. The V end lost 5 bases, the J end lost 2 bases, and 10 bases lay between the germline ends. The CDR3 here is CASSPQGTKNIQYF. The CDR3 DNA reads TGTGCCAGCAGTCCACAGGGTACCAAAAACATTCAGTACTTC.

This clonotype appeared many times. The chain uses TRBV5-1 and TRBJ2-1, with D possibly called TRBD1 or TRBD2 (6 bases each). Between the trimmed V and J ends, which lost 3 bases and 2 bases, there was a span of 18 bases. The CDR3 totals 17 residues. Germline CDR1 reads SGHRS; CDR2 reads YFSETQ. DNA of the CDR3: TGCGCCAGCAGCTCGCCTCAGGGGCGGGGTCCCTACAATGAGCAGTTCTTC. It codes for CASSSPQGRGPYNEQFF. The whole variable domain, remainder taken from reference TRBV5-1 and TRBJ2-1, is KAGVTQTPRYLIKTRGQQVTLSCSPISGHRSVSWYQQTPGQGLQFLFEYFSETQRNKGNFPGRFSGRQFSNSRSEMNVSTLELGDSALYLCASSSPQGRGPYNEQFFGPGTRLTVL.

This clonotype was recorded many times. The chain combines TRBV11-2 with TRBJ2-2, with TRBD2 matching 11 bases. The CDR3 has 19 amino acids. Per the germline V gene, CDR1 is SGHAT and CDR2 is FQNNGV. V lost 4 bases and J lost 3; bases outside the gene matches: 13. The CDR3 reads CASSSLQIAGGPDTGELFF. DNA of the CDR3: TGTGCCAGCAGCTCGCTCCAAATAGCGGGAGGGCCAGACACCGGGGAGCTGTTTTTT.

Many counts were recorded for this clonotype. The chain combines TRBV6-1 with TRBJ2-2, with TRBD1 identical over 7 bases. The CDR3 is 13 amino acids. CDR1 and CDR2 (germline): MNHNS, SASEGT. Trimming cost V 7 bases and J 7 bases; bases outside gene matches: 6. The CDR3 region is CASTDREIGELFF. CDR3 bases: TGTGCCAGCACCGACAGGGAGATCGGGGAGCTGTTTTTT.

This clonotype showed up many times. This rearrangement joins TRBV3-1 to TRBJ2-7, with D hard to call. Germline V gene lookup returns CDR1 LGHDT and CDR2 YNNKEL (reference sequence). The CDR3 length is 13 residues. V lost 1 base to trimming and J lost 4 bases, with 8 bases between them. The CDR3 sequence: CASSQALSYEQYF. The CDR3 DNA reads TGTGCCAGCAGCCAAGCGTTATCTTACGAGCAGTACTTC.

A remark on this clonotype: A read error may explain this, as a much larger clone is one base away. The chain is built from TRBV20-1 and TRBJ2-1; possible D gene TRBD2, 5 bases. The V gene's germline CDR1 is DFQATT and CDR2 SNEGSKA (reference sequence). The CDR3 sequence is 18 residues long. Trimming pared 0 bases from V and 3 bases from J, leaving 21 bases between. The CDR3 protein is CSAREGSVKALLYNEQFF. The CDR3 DNA is TGCAGTGCTAGAGAAGGTAGCGTAAAAGCCTTACTCTACAATGAGCAGTTCTTC.

The J gene is TRBJ1-4, the V gene TRBV5-1; 8 positions agree with TRBD1. Trimming took 4 bases from V and 7 from J; bases not matched to a gene: 9. Germline CDR1 and CDR2: SGHRS and YFSETQ. The CDR3 is made up of 15 amino acids. For the CDR3, the DNA is TGCGCCAGCAGCGGGCAGGGGGCGGTGGTTGAAAAACTGTTTTTT. It is translated as CASSGQGAVVEKLFF.

This clonotype was seen repeatedly, ten times or more. J is TRBJ2-1 and V is TRBV6-2 or TRBV6-3; D is unresolved. The germline CDR1 and CDR2 sequences are MNHEY and SVGEGT. Trimming stripped 2 bases from V and 6 bases from J, with 11 bases between. There are 14 residues in the CDR3. The CDR3 protein is CASSYPDAFNEQFF. The CDR3 region has the DNA TGTGCCAGCAGTTACCCGGACGCCTTCAATGAGCAGTTCTTC.

This rearrangement joins TRBV19 to TRBJ2-1; 7 positions agree with TRBD2. After removal of 5 bases from V and 6 bases from J, the junction contained 7 bases not matched to a gene. This CDR3 has 14 residues. Germline-derived CDR1 and CDR2 are LNHDA and SQIVND (reference sequence). This CDR3 is CASSPTGLPNEQFF. CDR3 in DNA: TGTGCCAGTAGTCCAACGGGACTACCCAATGAGCAGTTCTTC.

This clonotype was observed at least ten times. A single base separates this from a much larger clone, so it may be a read error. The V gene is TRBV28, the J gene TRBJ2-7; D remains unclear. The V gene lost 4 bases and the J gene lost 5 bases, with 3 bases spanning the gap. The CDR3 totals 10 residues. The germline V gene has CDR1 MDHEN and CDR2 SYDVKM. The CDR3 here is CASSSHEQYF. CDR3 coding DNA: TGTGCCAGCAGTTCCCACGAGCAGTACTTC. Full variable domain (rest looked up from reference TRBV28 and TRBJ2-7): DVKVTQSSRYLVKRTGEKVFLECVQDMDHENMFWYRQDPGLGLRLIYFSYDVKMKEKGDIPEGYSVSREKKERFSLILESASTNQTSMYLCASSSHEQYFGPGTRLTVT.

In the case of this clonotype: A much larger clone differs from this one at a single base, so this may be a read error. The genes are TRBV7-2 and TRBJ2-3; 9 bases are shared with TRBD2. Per the germline V gene, CDR1 is SGHTA and CDR2 is FQGNSA. CDR3 length equals 16 residues. J lost 4 bases, V lost 2 bases, and 7 bases had no gene match. The CDR3 is CASSLFAGGRADTQYF. CDR3 nucleotides: TGTGCCAGCAGCTTATTTGCGGGAGGGCGGGCAGATACGCAGTATTTT.